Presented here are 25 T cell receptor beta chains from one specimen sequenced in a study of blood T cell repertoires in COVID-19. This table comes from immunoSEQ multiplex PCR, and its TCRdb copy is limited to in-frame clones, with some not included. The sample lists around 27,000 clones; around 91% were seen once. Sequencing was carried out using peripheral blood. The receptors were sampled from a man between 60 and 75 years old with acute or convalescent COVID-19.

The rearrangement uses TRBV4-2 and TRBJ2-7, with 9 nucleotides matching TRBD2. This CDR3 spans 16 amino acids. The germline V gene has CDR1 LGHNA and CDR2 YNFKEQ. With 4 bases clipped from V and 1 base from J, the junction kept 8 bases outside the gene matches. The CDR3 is CASSPRGLALSYEQYF. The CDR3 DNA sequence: TGTGCCAGCAGCCCCAGGGGACTAGCTTTATCCTACGAGCAGTACTTC.

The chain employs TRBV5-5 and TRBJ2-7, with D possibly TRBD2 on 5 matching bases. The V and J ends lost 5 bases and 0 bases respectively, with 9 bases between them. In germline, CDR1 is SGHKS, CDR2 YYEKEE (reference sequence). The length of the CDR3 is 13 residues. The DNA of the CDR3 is TGTGCCAGCAGTCTAGCCAGCTCCTACGAGCAGTACTTC. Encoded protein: CASSLASSYEQYF.

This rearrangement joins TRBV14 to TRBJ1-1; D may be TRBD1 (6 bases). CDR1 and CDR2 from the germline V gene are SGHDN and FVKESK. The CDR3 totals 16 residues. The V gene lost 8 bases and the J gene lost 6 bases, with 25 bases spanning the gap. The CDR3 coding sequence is TGTGCCAGCGGGGTAGGAATCAACAGGGCCCCCGCTGAAGCTTTCTTT. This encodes CASGVGINRAPAEAFF.

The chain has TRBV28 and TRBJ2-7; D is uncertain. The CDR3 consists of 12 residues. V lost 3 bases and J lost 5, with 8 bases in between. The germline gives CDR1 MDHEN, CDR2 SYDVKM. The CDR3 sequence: CASSLAVDEQYF. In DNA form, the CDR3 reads TGTGCCAGCAGTTTGGCCGTCGACGAGCAGTACTTC.

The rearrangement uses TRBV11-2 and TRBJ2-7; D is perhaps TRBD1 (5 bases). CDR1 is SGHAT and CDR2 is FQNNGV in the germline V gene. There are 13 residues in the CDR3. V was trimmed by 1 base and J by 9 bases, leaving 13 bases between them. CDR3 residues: CASSLVVQVGQYF. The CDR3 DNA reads TGTGCCAGCAGCTTAGTGGTACAGGTTGGGCAGTACTTC. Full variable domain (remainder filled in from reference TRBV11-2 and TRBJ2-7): EAGVAQSPRYKIIEKRQSVAFWCNPISGHATLYWYQQILGQGPKLLIQFQNNGVVDDSQLPKDRFSAERLKGVDSTLKIQPAKLEDSAVYLCASSLVVQVGQYFGPGTRLTVT.

The CDR3 sequence: CASSFGLAAFQETQYF. CDR3 DNA: TGCGCCAGCAGCTTCGGGCTAGCGGCTTTTCAAGAGACCCAGTACTTC. The chain employs TRBV5-1 and TRBJ2-5; 7 bases match TRBD2. Germline CDR1 reads SGHRS; CDR2 reads YFSETQ. With 2 bases clipped from V and 2 bases from J, the junction kept 9 bases outside the gene matches. This CDR3 is built from 16 residues.

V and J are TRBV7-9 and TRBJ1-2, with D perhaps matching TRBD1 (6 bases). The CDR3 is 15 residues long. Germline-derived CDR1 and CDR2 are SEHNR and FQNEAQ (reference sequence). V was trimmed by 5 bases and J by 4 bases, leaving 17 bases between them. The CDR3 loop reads CASSPRTVNLYGYTF. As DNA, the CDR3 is TGTGCCAGCAGCCCGCGGACAGTCAACCTCTATGGCTACACCTTC.

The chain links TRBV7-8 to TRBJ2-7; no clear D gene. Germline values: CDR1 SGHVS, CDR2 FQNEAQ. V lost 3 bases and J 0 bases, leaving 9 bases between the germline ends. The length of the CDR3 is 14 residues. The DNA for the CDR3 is TGTGCCAGCAGCTTTAGCCTTTCCTCCTACGAGCAGTACTTC. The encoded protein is CASSFSLSSYEQYF.

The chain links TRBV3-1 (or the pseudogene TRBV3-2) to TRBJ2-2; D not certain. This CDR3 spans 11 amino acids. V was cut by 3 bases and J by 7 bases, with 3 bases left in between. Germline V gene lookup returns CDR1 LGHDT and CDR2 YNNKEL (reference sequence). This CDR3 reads CASSHGGELFF. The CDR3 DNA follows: TGTGCCAGCAGCCACGGCGGGGAGCTGTTTTTT.

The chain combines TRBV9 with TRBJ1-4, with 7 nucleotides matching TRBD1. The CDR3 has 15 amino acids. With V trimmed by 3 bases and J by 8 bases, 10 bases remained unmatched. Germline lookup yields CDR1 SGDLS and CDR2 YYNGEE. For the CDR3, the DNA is TGTGCCAGCAGCGCATCCGGGACAGACCGCGAAAAACTGTTTTTT. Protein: CASSASGTDREKLFF.

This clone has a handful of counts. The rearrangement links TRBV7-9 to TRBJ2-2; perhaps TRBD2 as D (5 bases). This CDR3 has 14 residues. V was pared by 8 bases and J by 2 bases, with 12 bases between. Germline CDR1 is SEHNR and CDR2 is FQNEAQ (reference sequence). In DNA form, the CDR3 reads TGTGCCAGCCTAGGTAGCGCCAACACCGGGGAGCTGTTTTTT. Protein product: CASLGSANTGELFF. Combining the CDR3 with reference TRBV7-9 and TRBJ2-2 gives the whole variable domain DTGVSQNPRHKITKRGQNVTFRCDPISEHNRLYWYRQTLGQGPEFLTYFQNEAQLEKSRLLSDRFSAERPKGSFSTLEIQRTEQGDSAMYLCASLGSANTGELFFGEGSRLTVL.

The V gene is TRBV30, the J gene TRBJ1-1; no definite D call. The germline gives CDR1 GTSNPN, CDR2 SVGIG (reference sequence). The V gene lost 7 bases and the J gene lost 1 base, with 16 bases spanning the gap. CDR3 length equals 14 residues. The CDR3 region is CASPRGKKNTEAFF. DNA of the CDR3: TGTGCCTCCCCCAGAGGGAAGAAGAACACTGAAGCTTTCTTT.

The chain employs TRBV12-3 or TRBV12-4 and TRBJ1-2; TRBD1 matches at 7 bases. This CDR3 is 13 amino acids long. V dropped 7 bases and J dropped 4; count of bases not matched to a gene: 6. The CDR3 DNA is TGTGCCAGCACGACAGGGACGAGCTATGGCTACACCTTC. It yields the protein CASTTGTSYGYTF.

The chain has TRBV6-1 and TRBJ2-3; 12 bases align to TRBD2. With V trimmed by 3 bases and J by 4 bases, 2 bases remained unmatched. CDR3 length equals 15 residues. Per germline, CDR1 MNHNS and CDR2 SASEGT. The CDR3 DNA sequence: TGTGCCAGCAGTGAGGCTAGCGGGAGGGCAGATACGCAGTATTTT. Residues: CASSEASGRADTQYF.

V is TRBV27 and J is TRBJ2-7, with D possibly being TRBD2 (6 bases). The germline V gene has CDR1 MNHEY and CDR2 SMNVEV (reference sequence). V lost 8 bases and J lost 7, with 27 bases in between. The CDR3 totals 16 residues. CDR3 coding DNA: TGTGCCAGCGCAGTTTACTCGCGGGGCAGGAGTTTGGAGCAGTACTTC. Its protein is CASAVYSRGRSLEQYF.

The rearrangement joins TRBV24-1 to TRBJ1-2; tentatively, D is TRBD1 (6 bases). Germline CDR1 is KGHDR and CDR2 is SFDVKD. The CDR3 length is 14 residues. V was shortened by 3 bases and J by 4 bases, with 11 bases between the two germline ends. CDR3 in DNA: TGTGCCACCAGTGATCCAGACAGGACCTATGGCTACACCTTC. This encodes CATSDPDRTYGYTF.

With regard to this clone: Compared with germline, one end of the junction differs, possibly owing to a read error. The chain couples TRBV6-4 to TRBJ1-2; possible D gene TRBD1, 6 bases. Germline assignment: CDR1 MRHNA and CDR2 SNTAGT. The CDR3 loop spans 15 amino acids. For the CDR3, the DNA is TGTGCCAGCAGTGACTCGGCAGGGGCTTACTATGGCTGCACCTTC. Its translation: CASSDSAGAYYGCTF.

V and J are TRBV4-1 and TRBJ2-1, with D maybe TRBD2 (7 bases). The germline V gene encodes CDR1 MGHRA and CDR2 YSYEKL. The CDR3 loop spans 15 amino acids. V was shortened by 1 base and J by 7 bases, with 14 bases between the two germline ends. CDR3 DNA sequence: TGCGCCAGCAGCCAAGTGGGGGGGCGGCCAAATGAGCAGTTCTTC. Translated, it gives CASSQVGGRPNEQFF.

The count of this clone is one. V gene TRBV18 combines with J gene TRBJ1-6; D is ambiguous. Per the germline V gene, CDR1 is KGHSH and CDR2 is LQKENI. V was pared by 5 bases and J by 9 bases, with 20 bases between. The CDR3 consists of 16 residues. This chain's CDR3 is CASSFGGLGVGSPLHF. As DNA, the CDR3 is TGTGCCAGCTCATTCGGAGGACTTGGGGTCGGTTCACCCCTCCACTTT.

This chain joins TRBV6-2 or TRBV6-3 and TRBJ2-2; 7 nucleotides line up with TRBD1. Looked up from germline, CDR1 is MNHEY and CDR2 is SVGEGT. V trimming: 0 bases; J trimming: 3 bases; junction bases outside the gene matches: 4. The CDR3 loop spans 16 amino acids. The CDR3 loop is CASSYSRGLDTGELFF. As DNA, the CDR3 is TGTGCCAGCAGTTACTCAAGGGGGCTTGACACCGGGGAGCTGTTTTTT.

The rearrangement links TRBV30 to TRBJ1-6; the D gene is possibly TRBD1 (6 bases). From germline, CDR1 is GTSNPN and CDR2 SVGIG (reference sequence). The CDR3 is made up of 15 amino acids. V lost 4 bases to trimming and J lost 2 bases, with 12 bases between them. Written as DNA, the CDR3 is TGTGCCTGGACTAGACAGGAGACCTATAATTCACCCCTCCACTTT. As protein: CAWTRQETYNSPLHF.

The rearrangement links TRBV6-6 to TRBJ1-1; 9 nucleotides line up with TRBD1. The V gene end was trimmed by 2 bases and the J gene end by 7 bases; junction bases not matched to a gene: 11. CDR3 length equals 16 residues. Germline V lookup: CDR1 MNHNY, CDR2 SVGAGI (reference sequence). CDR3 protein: CASSYARQGVLVEAFF. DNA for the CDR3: TGTGCCAGCAGTTACGCCCGACAGGGGGTATTGGTTGAAGCTTTCTTT.

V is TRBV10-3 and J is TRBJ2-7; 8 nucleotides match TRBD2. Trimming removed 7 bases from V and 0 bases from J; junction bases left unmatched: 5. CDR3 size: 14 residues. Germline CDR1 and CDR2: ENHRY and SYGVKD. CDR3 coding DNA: TGTGCCATCACCCATGGGACTAGCTCCTACGAGCAGTACTTC. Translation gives CAITHGTSSYEQYF.

In nucleotides, the CDR3 is TGTGCCAGCAGTGCCGGACAGAATTCACCCCTCCACTTT. Protein: CASSAGQNSPLHF. The chain recombines TRBV25-1 with TRBJ1-6, with a possible D match to TRBD1 (6 bases). CDR1 MGHDK and CDR2 SYGVNS come from the germline V gene. The CDR3 has 13 residues. Trimming left V 4 bases short and J 7 bases short, with 8 bases between.

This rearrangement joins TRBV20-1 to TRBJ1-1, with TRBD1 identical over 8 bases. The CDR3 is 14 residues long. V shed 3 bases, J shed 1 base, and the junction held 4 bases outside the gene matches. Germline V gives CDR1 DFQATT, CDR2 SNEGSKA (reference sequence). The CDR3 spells CSASGTGENTEAFF. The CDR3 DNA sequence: TGCAGTGCTAGTGGGACAGGAGAGAACACTGAAGCTTTCTTT.